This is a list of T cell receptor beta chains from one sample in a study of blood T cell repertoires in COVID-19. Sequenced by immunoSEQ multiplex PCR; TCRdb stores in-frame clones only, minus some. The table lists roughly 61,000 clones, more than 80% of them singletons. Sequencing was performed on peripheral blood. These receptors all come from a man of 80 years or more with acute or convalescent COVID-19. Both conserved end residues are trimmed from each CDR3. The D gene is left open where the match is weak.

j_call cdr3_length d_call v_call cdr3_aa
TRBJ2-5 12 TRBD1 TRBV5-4 ASGGQGYQETQY
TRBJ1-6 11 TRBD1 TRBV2 ASRDRGNSPLH
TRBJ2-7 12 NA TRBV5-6 ASQPGGGNYEQY
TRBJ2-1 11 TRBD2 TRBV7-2 ASSPGGDNEQF
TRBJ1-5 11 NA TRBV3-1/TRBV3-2 ASSLGSSLPQH
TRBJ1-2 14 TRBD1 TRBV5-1 ASSLGAGGGNYGYT
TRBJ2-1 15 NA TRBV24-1 ATSGTGVRSSYNEQF
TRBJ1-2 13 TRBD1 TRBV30 AWRHGQGGHYGYT
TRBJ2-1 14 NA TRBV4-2 ASSQEDTSSYNEQF
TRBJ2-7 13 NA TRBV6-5 ASRGGTGVGYEQY
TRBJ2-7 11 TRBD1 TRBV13 ASSTGTGGEQY
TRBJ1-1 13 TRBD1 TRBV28 ASSPHGQGDTEAF
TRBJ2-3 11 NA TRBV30 AWSVQGSDTQY
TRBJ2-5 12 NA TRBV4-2 ASSQPGLEGAQY
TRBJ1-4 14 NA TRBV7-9 ASSLALGPENEKLF
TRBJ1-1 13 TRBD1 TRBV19 ASRDRTGLNTEAF
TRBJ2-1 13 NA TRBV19 ASSRAKEGWNEQF
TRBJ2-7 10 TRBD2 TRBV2 ATTSQWYEQY
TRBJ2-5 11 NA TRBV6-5 ASDRTGQETQY
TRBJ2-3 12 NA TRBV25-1 ASSERDTGDTQY
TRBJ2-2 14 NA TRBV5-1 ASSSEPGWYTGELF
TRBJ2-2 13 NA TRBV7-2 ASSLGGVATGELF
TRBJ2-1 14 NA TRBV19 ASSPEGGAPYNEQF
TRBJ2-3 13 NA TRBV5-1 ASSQDRTSTDTQY
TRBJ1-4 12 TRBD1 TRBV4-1 ASSRVTGYEKLF